These 5 T cell receptor beta chains were all obtained from the same sample, sequenced in a study of blood T cell repertoires in COVID-19. Only in-frame clones appear in the TCRdb table, and some are missing; sequencing was by immunoSEQ multiplex PCR. The sample has roughly 250,000 clones; about 79% are singletons. Sequencing was carried out using peripheral blood. These receptors were collected from an elderly woman with acute or convalescent COVID-19.

This clone was seen once. The J gene is TRBJ2-3, the V gene TRBV29-1, with 14 bases aligning to TRBD2. CDR1 is SQVTM, CDR2 ANQGSEA, per germline. The ends lost 7 bases at V and 2 bases at J; junction bases unmatched: 11. CDR3 size: 17 residues. CDR3 amino acids: CSARTTSGGVHTDTQYF. CDR3 coding DNA: TGCAGCGCCCGAACGACTAGCGGGGGGGTTCACACAGATACGCAGTATTTT.

The CDR3 sequence: CASSGTSGGSYEQYF. The CDR3 region has the DNA TGTGCCAGTAGTGGGACTAGCGGGGGGTCCTACGAGCAGTACTTC. This chain uses TRBV19 with TRBJ2-7, with TRBD2 matching over 15 bases. Germline lookup yields CDR1 LNHDA and CDR2 SQIVND (reference sequence). The junction had 0 bases not matched to a gene; V was cut back by 5 bases and J by 1 base. The CDR3 covers 15 residues.

This clone was detected a few times. This chain connects TRBV7-8 to TRBJ2-7; possibly TRBD2 for D (5 bases). CDR1 and CDR2 (germline): SGHVS, FQNEAQ. V was clipped by 5 bases and J by 2 bases, with 10 bases between them. This CDR3 has 13 residues. CDR3 nucleotide sequence: TGTGCCAGCAGCCGACGGGGAGCCTACGAGCAGTACTTC. Translated, it gives CASSRRGAYEQYF.

The chain uses TRBV6-5 and TRBJ2-2; 13 nucleotides match TRBD2. Germline V gene sequence: CDR1 MNHEY, CDR2 SVGAGI. The CDR3 has 16 amino acids. After removal of 2 bases from V and 7 bases from J, the junction contained 4 bases not matched to a gene. CDR3 loop: CASSYRLAGGGGELFF. For the CDR3, the DNA is TGTGCCAGCAGTTACCGACTAGCGGGGGGAGGCGGGGAGCTGTTTTTT.

This clone was found a few times. The rearrangement uses TRBV11-2 and TRBJ2-3, with 10 bases aligning to TRBD2. Germline V lookup: CDR1 SGHAT, CDR2 FQNNGV. Trimming cost V 5 bases and J 2 bases; bases outside gene matches: 7. The CDR3 is 16 amino acids. CDR3 in DNA: TGTGCCAGCAGCGAGGGGGGACTAGCGTTCACAGATACGCAGTATTTT. Translation: CASSEGGLAFTDTQYF.